This TCR beta chain emerged from a study of T-cell memory formation after mild COVID-19. Study in general: The study found TCR clusters largely donor specific. Study-level results: Memory from before infection featured some responding clones, which suggests cross-reactive memory joined. The main location of contracting CD4+ clones was CM and EM, and that of contracting CD8+ clones was EMRA.

A word on this clonotype: Its antigen is unidentified.

The CDR3 extends over 16 amino acids. The ends lost 5 bases at V and 0 bases at J; junction bases unmatched: 4. CDR1 is SGHVS, CDR2 FNYEAQ, per germline. Using its own MiXCR run on the 5' RACE reads, TCRdb lists one record per CDR3 protein. In the table there are under 300,000 distinct CDR3 sequences, about 17% of which are singletons. This rearrangement joins TRBV7-6 to TRBJ2-3; TRBD2 agrees at 11 bases. The sample was PBMCs or a T cell subset sorted from them (not recorded which). The origin of this receptor is a man between 18 and 35 years old who had mild COVID-19 (a few samples of this study predate the infection). Cell type and time point are not known. CDR3 sequence (DNA): TGTGCCAGCAGCCCACTAGCGGGGGCTAGCACAGATACGCAGTATTTT. It yields the protein CASSPLAGASTDTQYF. The whole variable domain, filled in from reference TRBV7-6 and TRBJ2-3, reads GAGVSQSPRYKVTKRGQDVALRCDPISGHVSLYWYRQALGQGPEFLTYFNYEAQQDKSGLPNDRFSAERPEGSISTLTIQRTEQRDSAMYRCASSPLAGASTDTQYFGPGTRLTVL.